The 31 T cell receptor beta chains reported below all come from one sample, sequenced in a study of regulatory T cells in long-lasting Graves disease. In building TCR beta libraries, iRepertoire HTBI primers were used together with Arm-PCR of CDR3 regions. TCRdb recomputed calls from the multiplex PCR reads with MiXCR, one row per CDR3 protein. The table shows roughly 700,000 distinct CDR3 sequences, with around 30% occurring only once. Time point described: persistent/refractory GD, antithyroid drugs over 5 years with positive TRAb. After RNA was extracted from PBMCs, the TCR library was made from it. The specimen comprised peripheral blood mononuclear cells (PBMCs), sampled when the disease was refractory, from a patient treated with antithyroid drugs. The receptors shown here come from a female donor with Graves disease.

V and J are TRBV20-1 and TRBJ1-5; D is uncertain. Trimming stripped 2 bases from V and 7 bases from J, with 9 bases between. The CDR3 runs 12 residues. The germline V gene has CDR1 DFQATT and CDR2 SNEGSKA (reference sequence). The DNA for the CDR3 is TGCAGTGCTAGATCGGTTGGCCAGCCCCAGCATTTT. It translates to CSARSVGQPQHF.

In its sample, this clonotype was seen many times. The chain combines TRBV12-3 or TRBV12-4 with TRBJ2-5; 9 nucleotides agree with TRBD1. Unmatched junction bases numbered 5, after V lost 1 base and J lost 2 bases. The CDR3 has 16 amino acids. The CDR3, as DNA: TGTGCCAGCAGTTTAGGGGGGACAGGGAGGCAAGAGACCCAGTACTTC. Residues: CASSLGGTGRQETQYF.

This clonotype was observed a few times. Here the CDR3 reads CASSPGGPVRVGYNEQFF. CDR3 coding DNA: TGCGCCAGCAGCCCCGGGGGGCCCGTCAGGGTAGGATACAATGAGCAGTTCTTC. V and J are TRBV5-1 and TRBJ2-1, with D possibly matching TRBD2 (7 bases). Germline CDR1 SGHRS, CDR2 YFSETQ. This CDR3 has 18 amino acids. The V end lost 4 bases, the J end lost 4 bases, and 24 bases lay between the germline ends.

The chain couples TRBV10-3 to TRBJ1-5, with D hard to call. Trimming removed 3 bases from V and 10 bases from J, with 13 bases in between. The CDR3 consists of 13 residues. The germline CDR1 and CDR2 sequences are ENHRY and SYGVKD. CDR3 bases: TGTGCCATCAGTGAAACGGCGGGAGGTCCCCAGCATTTT. Amino acid sequence: CAISETAGGPQHF.

This chain links TRBV7-3 with TRBJ2-1; 16 bases fit TRBD2. After removal of 4 bases from V and 7 bases from J, the junction contained 7 bases not matched to a gene. This CDR3 has 17 amino acids. Germline loops: CDR1 SGHTA, CDR2 FQGTGA. In DNA form, the CDR3 reads TGTGCCAGCAGCTCCGGGACTAGCGGGAGGGCAAGGAATGAGCAGTTCTTC. This encodes CASSSGTSGRARNEQFF.

V and J are TRBV10-3 and TRBJ2-5; no clear D. Per the germline V gene, CDR1 is ENHRY and CDR2 is SYGVKD. The V and J ends lost 4 bases and 0 bases respectively, with 12 bases between them. The CDR3 extends over 15 amino acids. CDR3 DNA: TGTGCCATCAGTGCTAACCCCGGGTACCAAGAGACCCAGTACTTC. It translates to CAISANPGYQETQYF.

This clonotype occurred once. This CDR3 fails to terminate in the conserved phenylalanine or tryptophan, so it likely reflects a read error. The gene calls are TRBV2 and TRBJ1-1, with a weak D call TRBD1 (5 bases). There are 15 residues in the CDR3. V was pared by 3 bases and J by 1 base, with 12 bases between. Germline lookup yields CDR1 SNHLY and CDR2 FYNNEI. CDR3 coding DNA: TGTGCCAGCAGTGAGGGGTCAGGGCGGAACACTGAAGCTTTCTCT. It encodes CASSEGSGRNTEAFS.

This clonotype has more than one count but fewer than ten. The chain recombines TRBV6-9 with TRBJ1-5; D unresolved. The V gene's germline CDR1 is MNHGY and CDR2 SVAAGI. Trimming removed 3 bases at V and 9 bases at J, with 9 bases between. The CDR3 spans 12 residues. CDR3: CASSYPPSPQHF. In DNA form, the CDR3 reads TGTGCCAGCAGTTACCCCCCTTCGCCCCAGCATTTT.

Many counts were recorded for this clonotype. The chain combines TRBV2 with TRBJ1-1; D remains ambiguous. Trimming stripped 7 bases from V and 4 bases from J, with 16 bases between. Germline CDR1 SNHLY, CDR2 FYNNEI. This CDR3 spans 14 amino acids. CDR3 nucleotides: TGTGCCAGCAAGAGTAGGCTCTTGGTCACTGAAGCTTTCTTT. It specifies CASKSRLLVTEAFF.

The genes are TRBV7-9 and TRBJ1-5; TRBD1 agrees at 7 bases. Germline CDR1 and CDR2: SEHNR and FQNEAQ (reference sequence). This CDR3 is built from 13 residues. With 3 bases clipped from V and 7 bases from J, the junction kept 3 bases outside the gene matches. Here the CDR3 DNA reads TGTGCCAGCAGCTTTACAGGGGAGCAGCCCCAGCATTTT. Translation: CASSFTGEQPQHF.

The chain links TRBV19 to TRBJ1-2; no clear D gene. The CDR3 runs to 12 residues. Trimming took 6 bases from V and 8 from J, leaving 13 bases between them. CDR1 is LNHDA, CDR2 SQIVND, per germline (reference sequence). CDR3 loop: CASRNRGMGYTF. CDR3 bases: TGTGCCAGTAGGAACCGAGGCATGGGCTACACCTTC.

The rearrangement links TRBV15 to TRBJ1-1; weak D call: TRBD1 (6 bases). The CDR3 is 14 amino acids. Germline CDR1 and CDR2: LNHNV and YYDKDF (reference sequence). The V and J ends lost 1 base and 4 bases respectively, with 10 bases between them. The CDR3 reads CATSRGLGGTEAFF. CDR3 coding DNA: TGTGCCACCAGCAGAGGACTAGGGGGCACTGAAGCTTTCTTT.

The chain combines TRBV5-6 with TRBJ1-2; D unclear. This CDR3 has 12 amino acids. The V gene lost 0 bases and the J gene lost 8 bases, with 8 bases spanning the gap. The germline V gene has CDR1 SGHDT and CDR2 YYEEEE. CDR3 in amino acids: CASSLVGPGYTF. CDR3 in DNA: TGTGCCAGCAGCTTGGTAGGGCCGGGCTACACCTTC.

The chain carries TRBV12-3 or TRBV12-4 and TRBJ2-1, with TRBD2 identical over 13 bases. Trimming at V came to 5 bases and at J to 0 bases, leaving 7 bases not matched to a gene. The CDR3 runs to 18 residues. CDR3 coding DNA: TGTGCCAGCAGTCACCCGGGACTAGCGGGGAACTCCTACAATGAGCAGTTCTTC. It encodes CASSHPGLAGNSYNEQFF.

This rearrangement joins TRBV2 to TRBJ1-2; 7 bases align to TRBD1. This CDR3 region has 15 residues. J gave up 8 bases and V 4 bases, and 13 bases lay outside the gene matches. The germline CDR1 and CDR2 sequences are SNHLY and FYNNEI. CDR3 DNA: TGTGCCAGCAGTGCCCAACCGACAGGGTTGGAAGGCTACACCTTC. It encodes CASSAQPTGLEGYTF.

This clonotype was seen only once. V gene TRBV9 combines with J gene TRBJ1-6; 8 bases fit TRBD1. CDR1 and CDR2 from the germline V gene are SGDLS and YYNGEE. The CDR3 contains 15 residues. V lost 3 bases to trimming and J lost 8 bases; unmatched junction nucleotides: 7. CDR3 DNA: TGTGCCAGCAGCGCCCGGACAGGGCGGGATTCACCCCTCCACTTT. Protein sequence: CASSARTGRDSPLHF.

The chain links TRBV10-2 to TRBJ2-5, with a tentative D call TRBD2 (6 bases). The CDR3 is made up of 12 amino acids. The V end was cut by 7 bases, the J end by 4 bases, with 10 bases between. CDR1 is WSHSY and CDR2 is SAAADI in the germline V gene. CDR3: CASKPGGETQYF. As DNA, the CDR3 is TGCGCCAGCAAGCCCGGGGGAGAGACCCAGTACTTC.

The chain links TRBV7-9 to TRBJ1-1; no definite D call. CDR3 size: 14 residues. CDR1 and CDR2 (germline): SEHNR, FQNEAQ (reference sequence). The V end lost 5 bases, the J end lost 1 base, and 11 bases lay between the germline ends. The CDR3 is CASSRDTPNTEAFF. The CDR3 bases are TGTGCCAGCAGCCGCGACACCCCGAACACTGAAGCTTTCTTT.

The count of this clonotype is one. The chain employs TRBV7-8 and TRBJ1-1, with 7 bases lining up with TRBD1. CDR1 and CDR2 (germline): SGHVS, FQNEAQ. This CDR3 has 16 residues. V lost 5 bases and J lost 1; bases outside the gene matches: 10. CDR3 residues: CASSPRDSTKNTEAFF. CDR3 nucleotide sequence: TGTGCCAGCAGCCCCCGGGACAGCACTAAGAACACTGAAGCTTTCTTT.

V is TRBV20-1 and J is TRBJ2-7; D possibly corresponds to TRBD2 (6 bases). This CDR3 has 15 amino acids. CDR1 DFQATT and CDR2 SNEGSKA come from the germline V gene (reference sequence). Trimming left V 3 bases short and J 3 bases short, with 18 bases between. CDR3 DNA sequence: TGCAGTGCTAGGGTCCTACGTGGAGGGGACTACGAGCAGTACTTC. This gives the protein CSARVLRGGDYEQYF.

This clonotype showed up just a few times. The V gene is TRBV20-1, the J gene TRBJ2-7; D possibly uses TRBD1 or TRBD2 (5 bases each). Per the germline V gene, CDR1 is DFQATT and CDR2 is SNEGSKA (reference sequence). V shed 3 bases and J shed 2 bases, with 11 bases lying between them. The CDR3 contains 13 residues. The DNA for the CDR3 is TGCAGTGCTAGGGTACGGGACCCCTACGAGCAGTACTTC. Its protein is CSARVRDPYEQYF.

A few counts support this clonotype. V is TRBV20-1 and J is TRBJ2-5; D is unresolved. The germline V gene has CDR1 DFQATT and CDR2 SNEGSKA (reference sequence). Trimming pared 4 bases from V and 3 bases from J, leaving 18 bases between. CDR3 length: 15 amino acids. The DNA of the CDR3 is TGCAGTGCTAATGTGGGGAATTCCGGCAAAGAGACCCAGTACTTC. Translation: CSANVGNSGKETQYF.

This clonotype was seen more than once but under ten times. The rearrangement joins TRBV11-2 to TRBJ2-7, with D perhaps TRBD2 (6 bases). Per the germline V gene, CDR1 is SGHAT and CDR2 is FQNNGV. This CDR3 is built from 15 residues. Trimming took 2 bases from V and 1 from J, leaving 12 bases between them. DNA for the CDR3: TGTGCCAGCAGCTTAAGTGGGGACTCTTCCTACGAGCAGTACTTC. Residues: CASSLSGDSSYEQYF.

The chain uses TRBV19 and TRBJ2-2, with a weak D call TRBD1 (6 bases). Germline loops: CDR1 LNHDA, CDR2 SQIVND (reference sequence). CDR3 length: 14 amino acids. Trimming stripped 7 bases from V and 3 bases from J, with 12 bases between. CDR3 sequence reads: CASIQDSYTGELFF. In DNA, the CDR3 is TGTGCCAGTATTCAGGACAGCTACACCGGGGAGCTGTTTTTT.

The gene calls are TRBV6-2 or TRBV6-3 and TRBJ1-4; no clear D gene. The ends were cut back, 8 bases at V and 8 bases at J, with 15 bases in the middle. Germline CDR1 is MNHEY and CDR2 is SVGEGT. The CDR3 runs to 13 residues. The CDR3 DNA follows: TGTGCCAGCTCTTTGATTAACAACGAAAAACTGTTTTTT. This encodes CASSLINNEKLFF.

The rearrangement links TRBV30 to TRBJ2-2; weak D call: TRBD2 (6 bases). This CDR3 comprises 15 residues. Germline CDR1 GTSNPN, CDR2 SVGIG (reference sequence). V dropped 0 bases and J dropped 7 bases, with 15 bases sitting between them. Here the CDR3 DNA reads TGTGCCTGGAGTGTACACTCGGGAGAGGGCGGGGAGCTGTTTTTT. Translating gives CAWSVHSGEGGELFF.

This clonotype turned up a few times. V and J are TRBV28 and TRBJ1-2; D is ambiguous. Trimming removed 5 bases at V and 8 bases at J, with 21 bases between. This CDR3 has 15 residues. The germline V gene encodes CDR1 MDHEN and CDR2 SYDVKM. CDR3 sequence reads: CASSPPAAFNGGYTF. The CDR3 DNA reads TGTGCCAGCAGTCCCCCTGCGGCCTTCAATGGGGGCTACACCTTC.

CDR3 loop: CASSLTAVYEQYF. In DNA form, the CDR3 reads TGTGCCAGCAGTTTGACGGCTGTATACGAGCAGTACTTC. V gene TRBV27 combines with J gene TRBJ2-7; D is uncertain. The CDR3 is 13 residues long. V lost 3 bases to trimming and J lost 4 bases, with 10 bases between them. CDR1 MNHEY and CDR2 SMNVEV come from the germline V gene (reference sequence).

This clonotype was recorded a few times. The chain couples TRBV7-9 to TRBJ1-4, with D uncertain. V was clipped by 2 bases and J by 5 bases, with 6 bases between them. Germline CDR1 SEHNR, CDR2 FQNEAQ (reference sequence). This CDR3 region has 13 residues. CDR3 in amino acids: CASSLYGNEKLFF. In nucleotides, the CDR3 is TGTGCCAGCAGCTTATACGGGAATGAAAAACTGTTTTTT.

This chain uses TRBV9 with TRBJ1-1; no reliable D call. The CDR3 is made up of 15 amino acids. Germline loops: CDR1 SGDLS, CDR2 YYNGEE. The V end lost 0 bases, the J end lost 0 bases, and 9 bases lay between the germline ends. CDR3 region: CASSVDSGMNTEAFF. In DNA form, the CDR3 reads TGTGCCAGCAGCGTAGACAGCGGGATGAACACTGAAGCTTTCTTT. The full variable domain, rest sourced from reference TRBV9 and TRBJ1-1, is DSGVTQTPKHLITATGQRVTLRCSPRSGDLSVYWYQQSLDQGLQFLIQYYNGEERAKGNILERFSAQQFPDLHSELNLSSLELGDSALYFCASSVDSGMNTEAFFGQGTRLTVV.

Comment on this clonotype: This could be a read error, since a much larger clone is one nucleotide away. The chain recombines TRBV11-2 with TRBJ1-4; perhaps TRBD1 as D (6 bases). CDR1 is SGHAT and CDR2 is FQNNGV in the germline V gene. The CDR3 has 13 amino acids. The CDR3 reads CAGSRNVGTRLFF. The CDR3 region has the DNA TGTGCCGGCAGCCGAAACGTCGGGACAAGGCTGTTTTTT.